One and the same sample provided the 19 T cell receptor beta chains below, sequenced in a study of blood T cell repertoires in COVID-19. The assay was immunoSEQ multiplex PCR, and TCRdb's table has in-frame clones only and misses some. The table shows under 250,000 clones, with over 75% occurring only once. Sequencing used PBMCs or T cells enriched from blood (not recorded which). The receptor set was obtained from a middle-aged man who had recovered from COVID-19.

The chain combines TRBV7-9 with TRBJ2-7, with TRBD1 identical over 9 bases. After removal of 1 base from V and 4 bases from J, the junction contained 5 bases not matched to a gene. This CDR3 is built from 15 residues. Per the germline V gene, CDR1 is SEHNR and CDR2 is FQNEAQ (reference sequence). In DNA, the CDR3 is TGTGCCAGCAGCTTAGAGACAGGGGGAGCGTACGAGCAGTACTTC. Translation gives CASSLETGGAYEQYF.

The V gene is TRBV5-1, the J gene TRBJ1-4; possibly TRBD1 for D (5 bases). There are 14 residues in the CDR3. Germline CDR1 is SGHRS and CDR2 is YFSETQ. V dropped 5 bases and J dropped 3 bases, with 11 bases sitting between them. CDR3 DNA sequence: TGCGCCAGCAGTCAGGGTACCGCTAATGAAAAACTGTTTTTT. Amino acids: CASSQGTANEKLFF.

The DNA of the CDR3 is TGTGCCAGCAGTTTAGGGGGGACGGAGGGAACCGAAGCTTTCTTT. This translates into CASSLGGTEGTEAFF. The rearrangement uses TRBV28 and TRBJ1-1; possibly TRBD1 for D (5 bases). CDR1 is MDHEN, CDR2 SYDVKM, per germline. This CDR3 is 15 amino acids long. Trimming pared 2 bases from V and 8 bases from J, leaving 18 bases between.

The chain employs TRBV7-9 and TRBJ2-5, with TRBD2 identical over 10 bases. This CDR3 comprises 14 residues. V lost 5 bases to trimming and J lost 5 bases; unmatched junction nucleotides: 5. Germline CDR1 SEHNR, CDR2 FQNEAQ (reference sequence). The CDR3 here is CASSISGGIETQYF. As DNA, the CDR3 is TGTGCCAGCAGCATTAGCGGGGGGATTGAGACCCAGTACTTC.

The chain uses TRBV29-1 and TRBJ2-1, with 7 positions matching TRBD2. There are 14 residues in the CDR3. Unmatched junction bases numbered 8, after V lost 6 bases and J lost 3 bases. Per the germline V gene, CDR1 is SQVTM and CDR2 is ANQGSEA. The CDR3 protein is CSVRLAPDYNEQFF. CDR3 sequence (DNA): TGCAGCGTGAGACTAGCACCGGACTACAATGAGCAGTTCTTC.

The J gene is TRBJ2-5, the V gene TRBV19; 9 nucleotides align to TRBD1. The CDR3 sequence is 13 residues long. V lost 10 bases to trimming and J lost 5 bases; unmatched junction nucleotides: 8. Germline CDR1 reads LNHDA; CDR2 reads SQIVND (reference sequence). The CDR3 nucleotides read TGTGCCACCACGGGACAGGGCTGGGAGACCCAGTACTTC. It is translated as CATTGQGWETQYF.

The chain joins TRBV7-9 to TRBJ2-3; 9 nucleotides agree with TRBD2. Trimming at V came to 2 bases and at J to 3 bases, leaving 6 bases not matched to a gene. The CDR3 is 16 amino acids. Germline V gene data show CDR1 as SEHNR and CDR2 as FQNEAQ (reference sequence). CDR3 sequence (DNA): TGTGCCAGCAGCTTATCTGGCGGGAGGGTTACAGATACGCAGTATTTT. Residues: CASSLSGGRVTDTQYF.

V is TRBV10-3 and J is TRBJ2-1, with D perhaps TRBD2 (5 bases). The CDR3 is 14 residues long. The V and J ends lost 9 bases and 7 bases respectively, with 19 bases between them. Germline assignment: CDR1 ENHRY and CDR2 SYGVKD. The CDR3 DNA reads as TGTGCCATAAGTCCGGGGTTAAGAGGGAATGAGCAGTTCTTC. It translates to CAISPGLRGNEQFF.

This clone was picked up one time. This chain connects TRBV7-3 to TRBJ2-2; D unclear. This CDR3 spans 14 amino acids. In germline, CDR1 is SGHTA, CDR2 FQGTGA. Trimming removed 4 bases from V and 0 bases from J, with 6 bases in between. The CDR3 bases are TGTGCCAGCAGCTCCCGTTCGAACACCGGGGAGCTGTTTTTT. Protein product: CASSSRSNTGELFF.

The rearrangement links TRBV5-6 to TRBJ1-6; 8 positions agree with TRBD1. Germline V gene lookup returns CDR1 SGHDT and CDR2 YYEEEE. Trimming at V came to 5 bases and at J to 9 bases, leaving 7 bases not matched to a gene. The CDR3 is 14 amino acids. The CDR3, as DNA: TGTGCCAGCAGTTCTGACAGGGGATCTTCACCCCTCCACTTT. Its protein product is CASSSDRGSSPLHF. Together with reference TRBV5-6 and TRBJ1-6, the CDR3 gives the full variable domain: DAGVTQSPTHLIKTRGQQVTLRCSPKSGHDTVSWYQQALGQGPQFIFQYYEEEERQRGNFPDRFSGHQFPNYSSELNVNALLLGDSALYLCASSSDRGSSPLHFGNGTRLTVT.

This chain links TRBV5-1 with TRBJ1-1, with D perhaps TRBD1 (5 bases). Trimming took off 3 bases at V and 8 bases at J, with 32 bases between the two ends. Per germline, CDR1 SGHRS and CDR2 YFSETQ. The CDR3 extends over 19 amino acids. CDR3 in amino acids: CASSSFGAGQSIHGSEAFF. The CDR3 coding sequence is TGCGCCAGCAGCTCGTTTGGGGCAGGGCAATCTATCCACGGATCGGAAGCTTTCTTT.

This clone was counted a single time. The chain joins TRBV24-1 to TRBJ2-1; D unresolved. Germline V gene data show CDR1 as KGHDR and CDR2 as SFDVKD. The V and J ends lost 4 bases and 4 bases respectively, with 16 bases between them. The CDR3 contains 16 residues. CDR3 sequence: CATSDSSAAGYNEQFF. The CDR3 region has the DNA TGTGCCACCAGTGACTCCAGCGCCGCCGGGTACAATGAGCAGTTCTTC.

V and J are TRBV7-2 and TRBJ2-1; 10 bases are a match to TRBD2. The CDR3 is 16 amino acids. V shed 5 bases and J 7 bases; nucleotides not matched to a gene: 11. Germline values: CDR1 SGHTA, CDR2 FQGNSA. This CDR3 reads CASSLLTSGVKNEQFF. The CDR3 coding sequence is TGTGCCAGCAGCCTCCTCACTAGCGGGGTAAAGAATGAGCAGTTCTTC. The whole variable domain, remainder taken from reference TRBV7-2 and TRBJ2-1, is GAGVSQSPSNKVTEKGKDVELRCDPISGHTALYWYRQSLGQGLEFLIYFQGNSAPDKSGLPSDRFSAERTGGSVSTLTIQRTQQEDSAVYLCASSLLTSGVKNEQFFGPGTRLTVL.

The genes are TRBV19 and TRBJ1-2; a weak D match, TRBD1 (5 bases). Germline V gene sequence: CDR1 LNHDA, CDR2 SQIVND (reference sequence). This CDR3 has 14 amino acids. Trimming stripped 3 bases from V and 4 bases from J, with 12 bases between. The CDR3 region has the DNA TGTGCCAGTAGTATGCTCGGGGGAAGCTATGGCTACACCTTC. Its protein product is CASSMLGGSYGYTF.

This clone was seen only a few times. The rearrangement uses TRBV5-4 and TRBJ1-5, with D perhaps matching TRBD1 (6 bases). V gave up 4 bases and J gave up 3 bases, with 8 bases separating them. CDR1 and CDR2 from the germline V gene are SGHNT and YYREEE (reference sequence). There are 13 residues in the CDR3. For the CDR3, the DNA is TGTGCCAGCAGCCGGGGGGCCAATCAGCCCCAGCATTTT. Its protein product is CASSRGANQPQHF.

The CDR3 here is CASSLRGGGGTDTQYF. The CDR3 nucleotides are TGTGCCAGCAGCTTAAGGGGCGGGGGTGGCACAGATACGCAGTATTTT. The chain combines TRBV5-4 with TRBJ2-3; TRBD2 agrees at 7 bases. With 2 bases clipped from V and 1 base from J, the junction kept 7 bases outside the gene matches. CDR1 and CDR2 (germline): SGHNT, YYREEE (reference sequence). The CDR3 is 16 residues long.

The chain links TRBV9 to TRBJ1-5, with D tentatively TRBD1 (5 bases). There are 15 residues in the CDR3. Germline loops: CDR1 SGDLS, CDR2 YYNGEE. The V gene lost 3 bases and the J gene lost 1 base, with 11 bases spanning the gap. CDR3 residues: CASSAGGSSNQPQHF. In DNA, the CDR3 is TGTGCCAGCAGCGCGGGGGGGTCGAGCAATCAGCCCCAGCATTTT.

Notes on this clone: The sample has other DNA sequences that encode this CDR3 too. This CDR3 is CAWSPNYGYTF. CDR3 bases: TGTGCCTGGAGCCCAAACTATGGCTACACCTTC. The chain couples TRBV30 to TRBJ1-2; D gene uncertain. The CDR3 sequence is 11 residues long. Per germline, CDR1 GTSNPN and CDR2 SVGIG (reference sequence). Trimming removed 3 bases at V and 2 bases at J, with 4 bases between.

This chain joins TRBV28 and TRBJ2-7; D unclear. Between the trimmed V and J ends, which lost 5 bases and 3 bases, there was a span of 20 bases. This CDR3 spans 16 amino acids. Per the germline V gene, CDR1 is MDHEN and CDR2 is SYDVKM. This CDR3 reads CASSPMSLGVNYEQYF. DNA for the CDR3: TGTGCCAGCAGTCCTATGAGTTTGGGCGTAAACTACGAGCAGTACTTC.